These T cell receptor beta chains were read from a single sample in a study of CD8 T cells in Susac syndrome. Each CDR3 protein gets one entry after TCRdb re-called the immunoSEQ multiplex PCR reads with MiXCR. The table has fewer than 100,000 distinct CDR3 sequences, 90% to 95% seen once. The material sequenced was CD8+ T cells from PBMCs. The receptor source for this set is a human donor with multiple sclerosis. Both conserved end residues are part of each CDR3. The D gene is left open where the match is weak. Not every row has a clone size; where given, it reads once, few, many or a size class.

CAISQERDYTEAFF	TGTGCCATCAGCCAAGAACGAGACTACACTGAAGCTTTCTTT	TRBV10-3	TRBJ1-1	.	.
CASSHWSTGEENTEAFF	TGTGCCAGCTCACACTGGAGCACGGGGGAAGAGAACACTGAAGCTTTCTTT	TRBV18	TRBJ1-1	.	.
CSARDRLNTEAFF	TGCAGTGCTCGGGACCGATTGAACACTGAAGCTTTCTTT	TRBV20-1	TRBJ1-1	few	.
CASRDTKGTQYF	TGTGCCAGCAGGGACACCAAGGGGACCCAGTACTTC	TRBV13	TRBJ2-5	.	.
CASSFVFGRASWFF	TGTGCCAGCAGCTTTGTATTCGGGAGGGCCTCCTGGTTCTTC	TRBV7-2	TRBJ2-1	.	TRBD2
CATGDLDGYTF	TGTGCCACCGGCGATCTCGATGGCTACACCTTC	TRBV11-2	TRBJ1-2	.	.
CASSSPLANNEQFF	TGTGCCAGCAGCTCACCCCTAGCGAACAATGAGCAGTTCTTC	TRBV7-9	TRBJ2-1	.	.
CASSVEGALYNEQFF	TGTGCCAGCAGCGTAGAAGGGGCCCTCTACAATGAGCAGTTCTTC	TRBV9	TRBJ2-1	.	.
CASSYLGADTQYF	TGTGCCAGCAGTTACTTGGGGGCAGATACGCAGTATTTT	TRBV6-5	TRBJ2-3	.	.
CASSSWDRQQYF	TGTGCCAGTAGTTCCTGGGACAGACAGCAGTATTTT	TRBV19	TRBJ2-3	.	TRBD1
CASSLAVGGETQYF	TGCGCCAGCAGCCTCGCGGTGGGTGGGGAGACCCAGTACTTC	TRBV4-1	TRBJ2-5	.	.
CASSEETGELFF	TGTGCCAGCAGTGAAGAGACAGGGGAGCTGTTTTTT	TRBV2	TRBJ2-2	.	.
CASSQDQLLAGEQYF	TGCGCCAGCAGCCAAGATCAGCTACTAGCGGGCGAGCAGTACTTC	TRBV4-1	TRBJ2-7	.	TRBD2
CASSFPGGYETQYF	TGTGCCAGCAGTTTCCCCGGGGGGTACGAGACCCAGTACTTC	TRBV28	TRBJ2-5	.	TRBD2
CASSPIWGVREQFF	TGTGCCAGCAGTCCTATATGGGGGGTACGGGAGCAGTTCTTC	TRBV27	TRBJ2-1	.	.
CASSQGLVSPYNEQFF	TGTGCCAGCAGCCAAGGACTAGTAAGCCCCTACAATGAGCAGTTCTTC	TRBV3-1	TRBJ2-1	.	.
CASNPPPAPYIYEQFF	TGTGCCAGCAACCCCCCCCCTGCACCCTACATATATGAGCAGTTCTTC	TRBV6-2/TRBV6-3	TRBJ2-1	.	.
CASSQSRRGDARSSGNTIYF	TGCGCCAGCAGTCAATCGAGGAGGGGGGACGCGAGAAGCTCTGGAAACACCATATATTTT	TRBV23-1	TRBJ1-3	.	.
CASSLVKVRMNTEAFF	TGTGCCAGCAGTTTAGTTAAGGTGCGGATGAACACTGAAGCTTTCTTT	TRBV12-3/TRBV12-4	TRBJ1-1	.	.
CASSPGQGPYEQYF	TGTGCCAGTAGTCCGGGACAGGGTCCCTACGAGCAGTACTTC	TRBV19	TRBJ2-7	few	TRBD1
CSVEEEVGTGDGKLFF	TGCAGCGTTGAAGAGGAGGTGGGGACAGGGGATGGAAAACTGTTTTTT	TRBV29-1	TRBJ1-4	.	TRBD1
CASSYTGVHPSYNEQFF	TGTGCCAGCAGTTACACCGGGGTCCATCCCTCCTACAATGAGCAGTTCTTC	TRBV6-2/TRBV6-3	TRBJ2-1	.	.
CASTSGSNTQYF	TGTGCCAGCACCAGCGGGAGTAATACGCAGTATTTT	TRBV27	TRBJ2-3	.	TRBD2
CASGSGGYGYTF	TGTGCTAGTGGTTCAGGGGGCTATGGCTACACCTTC	TRBV12-5	TRBJ1-2	.	TRBD1
CASSLSAALSYGYTF	TGTGCCAGCAGTTTAAGCGCGGCACTGAGCTATGGCTACACCTTC	TRBV28	TRBJ1-2	.	.
CASSAIGGIGNEQFF	TGTGCCAGCAGTGCGATCGGGGGGATAGGGAATGAGCAGTTCTTC	TRBV2	TRBJ2-1	.	TRBD2
CASSVYRNTEAFF	TGTGCCAGCAGTGTATACAGGAACACTGAAGCTTTCTTT	TRBV6-5	TRBJ1-1	.	.
CASSAAGGADTEAFF	TGTGCCAGCAGCGCTGCAGGGGGCGCGGACACTGAAGCTTTCTTT	TRBV9	TRBJ1-1	.	TRBD1
CASSLGASSNQPQHF	TGTGCCAGCAGCTTGGGAGCCAGTAGCAATCAGCCCCAGCATTTT	TRBV5-5	TRBJ1-5	.	.
CASSVGQGTDTQYF	TGTGCCAGCAGTGTGGGACAGGGGACAGATACGCAGTATTTT	TRBV12-3/TRBV12-4	TRBJ2-3	.	TRBD1
CASSPAISYEQYF	TGTGCCAGCAGCCCCGCTATCTCCTACGAGCAGTACTTC	TRBV13	TRBJ2-7	.	.
CASSLLANYGYTF	TGTGCCAGCAGCTTACTTGCTAACTATGGCTACACCTTC	TRBV7-8	TRBJ1-2	.	.
CASSPRAGTENQPQHF	TGTGCCAGCAGCCCGAGGGCCGGGACAGAAAATCAGCCCCAGCATTTT	TRBV7-3	TRBJ1-5	.	TRBD1
CASSLAGLTSPLHF	TGTGCCAGCAGTTTGGCAGGGTTAACTTCACCCCTCCACTTT	TRBV28	TRBJ1-6	once	.
CASSISLGQPQHF	TGTGCCAGTAGTATATCCCTGGGTCAGCCCCAGCATTTT	TRBV19	TRBJ1-5	.	.
CASRAGTDTQYF	TGTGCCAGCAGGGCGGGCACAGATACGCAGTATTTT	TRBV3-1	TRBJ2-3	.	.
CASSPGTIEAFF	TGTGCCAGCAGCCCGGGCACCATTGAAGCTTTCTTT	TRBV6-6	TRBJ1-1	.	.
CASSIGQGGDYGYTF	TGTGCCAGCAGCATAGGACAGGGGGGAGACTATGGCTACACCTTC	TRBV5-4	TRBJ1-2	.	TRBD1
CASSSPTSTDTQYF	TGTGCCAGCAGCTCCCCTACTAGCACAGATACGCAGTATTTT	TRBV7-6	TRBJ2-3	.	.
CASSLRGRAGNEQFF	TGTGCCAGCAGCTTACGCGGGAGAGCGGGCAATGAGCAGTTCTTC	TRBV7-6	TRBJ2-1	.	TRBD2
CASSAFGLAGVITGELFF	TGTGCCAGCAGTGCCTTTGGACTAGCGGGGGTTATTACCGGGGAGCTGTTTTTT	TRBV12-3/TRBV12-4	TRBJ2-2	.	TRBD2